Listed below are T cell receptor beta chains from one sample, sequenced in a study of blood T cell repertoires in COVID-19. The method was immunoSEQ multiplex PCR; TCRdb's version includes in-frame clones alone and lacks a portion of them. Of around 70,000 clones detected, roughly 91% appear once; the ten largest clones hold over 25%. Sequences were obtained from peripheral blood. These receptors came from a woman of 80 years or more with active or convalescent COVID-19. Each CDR3 is given without its conserved first and last residue. Where a row states a size, it is once, few, many or the class of an expanded clone; other rows omit it.

>NA|TRBV29-1|TRBJ2-1
SAIAGGPRYNEQF
>NA|TRBV10-2|TRBJ2-1
ASSETRYNEQF
>few|TRBV19|TRBJ2-7
ASSIGYATGEQY
>NA|TRBV19|TRBJ2-3
ASSIRGISTDTQY
>NA|TRBV19|TRBJ1-5
ASTLDKSLSRPQH
>NA|TRBV6-5|TRBJ1-1
ASSSQGGWIAEAF
>NA|TRBV7-3|TRBJ2-1
ASSLIGGFSYNEQF
>NA|TRBV6-2/TRBV6-3|TRBJ1-5
ASSYVRQPQH
>NA|TRBV6-6|TRBJ1-6
ASSYSGLTGNSPLH
>NA|TRBV7-9|TRBJ1-1
ASITEGVRGAEAF
>NA|TRBV7-2|TRBJ1-5
ASSATGTTGYSNQPQH
>NA|TRBV18|TRBJ1-3
ASSPQGARSGNTIY
>NA|TRBV18|TRBJ2-3
ASSPGWIGTDTQY
>NA|TRBV7-2|TRBJ2-7
ASSLGTGTLLTISYEQY
>NA|TRBV5-1|TRBJ2-5
ASSMIGTGGAETQY